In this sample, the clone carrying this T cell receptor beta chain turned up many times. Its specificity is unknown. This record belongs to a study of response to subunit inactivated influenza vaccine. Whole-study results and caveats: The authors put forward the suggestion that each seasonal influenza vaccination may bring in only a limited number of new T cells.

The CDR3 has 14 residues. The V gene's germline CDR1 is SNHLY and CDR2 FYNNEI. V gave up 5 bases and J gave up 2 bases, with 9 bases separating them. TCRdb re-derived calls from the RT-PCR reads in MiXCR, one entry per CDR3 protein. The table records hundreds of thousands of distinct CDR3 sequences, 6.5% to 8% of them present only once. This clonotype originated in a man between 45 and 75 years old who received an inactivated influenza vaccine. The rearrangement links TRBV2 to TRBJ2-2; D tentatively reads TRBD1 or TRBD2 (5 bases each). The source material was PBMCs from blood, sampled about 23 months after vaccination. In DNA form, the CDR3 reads TGTGCCAGCAGTCCCGGGACCAACACCGGGGAGCTGTTTTTT. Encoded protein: CASSPGTNTGELFF.